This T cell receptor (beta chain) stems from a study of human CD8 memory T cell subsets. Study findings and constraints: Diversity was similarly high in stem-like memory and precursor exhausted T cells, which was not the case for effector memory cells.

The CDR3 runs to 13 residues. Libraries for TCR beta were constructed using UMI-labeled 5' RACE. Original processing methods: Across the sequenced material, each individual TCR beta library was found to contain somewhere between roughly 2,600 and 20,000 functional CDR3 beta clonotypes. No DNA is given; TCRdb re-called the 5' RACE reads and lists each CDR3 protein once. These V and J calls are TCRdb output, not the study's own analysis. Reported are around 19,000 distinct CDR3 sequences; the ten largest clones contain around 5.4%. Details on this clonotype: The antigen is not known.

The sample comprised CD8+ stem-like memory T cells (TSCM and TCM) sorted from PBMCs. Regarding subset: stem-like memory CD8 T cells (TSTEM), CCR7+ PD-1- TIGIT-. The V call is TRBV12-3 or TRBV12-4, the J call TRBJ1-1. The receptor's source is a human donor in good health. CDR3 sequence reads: CASKGGVNTEAFF.